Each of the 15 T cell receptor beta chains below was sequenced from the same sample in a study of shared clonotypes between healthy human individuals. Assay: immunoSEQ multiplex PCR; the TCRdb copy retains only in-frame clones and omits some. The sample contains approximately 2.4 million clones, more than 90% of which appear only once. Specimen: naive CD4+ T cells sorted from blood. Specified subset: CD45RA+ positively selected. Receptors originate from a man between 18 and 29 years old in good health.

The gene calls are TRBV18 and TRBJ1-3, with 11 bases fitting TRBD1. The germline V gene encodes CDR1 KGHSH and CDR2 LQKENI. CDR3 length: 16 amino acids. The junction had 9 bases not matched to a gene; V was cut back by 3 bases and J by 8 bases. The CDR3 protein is CASSPIPRGQGDTIYF. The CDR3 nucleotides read TGTGCCAGCTCACCGATACCAAGGGGACAGGGGGACACCATATATTTT.

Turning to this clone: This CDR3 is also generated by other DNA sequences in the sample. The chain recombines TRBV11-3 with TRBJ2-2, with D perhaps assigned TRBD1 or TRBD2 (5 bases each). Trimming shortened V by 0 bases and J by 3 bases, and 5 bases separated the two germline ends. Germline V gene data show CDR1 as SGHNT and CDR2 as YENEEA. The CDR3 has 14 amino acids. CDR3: CASSLEGDTGELFF. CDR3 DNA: TGTGCCAGCAGCTTAGAGGGGGACACCGGGGAGCTGTTTTTT.

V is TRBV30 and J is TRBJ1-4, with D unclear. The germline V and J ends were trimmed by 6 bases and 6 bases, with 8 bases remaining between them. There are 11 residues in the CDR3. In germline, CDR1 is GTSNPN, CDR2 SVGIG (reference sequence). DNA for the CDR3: TGTGCCTGTGGGAACTATGAAAAACTGTTTTTT. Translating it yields CACGNYEKLFF.

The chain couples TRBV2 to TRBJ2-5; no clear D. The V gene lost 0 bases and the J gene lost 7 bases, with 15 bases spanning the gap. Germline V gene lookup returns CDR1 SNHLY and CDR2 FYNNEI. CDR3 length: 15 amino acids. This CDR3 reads CASSEAERTSGTQYF. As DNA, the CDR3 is TGTGCCAGCAGTGAAGCTGAGCGAACCTCGGGGACCCAGTACTTC.

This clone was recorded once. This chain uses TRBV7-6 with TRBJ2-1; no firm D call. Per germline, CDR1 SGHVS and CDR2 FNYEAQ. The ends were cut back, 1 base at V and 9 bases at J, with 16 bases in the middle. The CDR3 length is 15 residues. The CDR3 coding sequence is TGTGCCAGCAGCTTAGGCACTCTCAATTTGGGTGAGCAGTTCTTC. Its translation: CASSLGTLNLGEQFF.

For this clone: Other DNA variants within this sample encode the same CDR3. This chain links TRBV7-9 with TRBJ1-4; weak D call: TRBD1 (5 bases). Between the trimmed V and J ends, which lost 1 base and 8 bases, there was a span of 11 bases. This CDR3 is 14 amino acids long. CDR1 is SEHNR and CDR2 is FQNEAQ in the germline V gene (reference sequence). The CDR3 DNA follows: TGTGCCAGCAGCTTAGGGCAGGGTGGGGAAAAACTGTTTTTT. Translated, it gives CASSLGQGGEKLFF. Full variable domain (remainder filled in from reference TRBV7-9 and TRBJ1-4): DTGVSQNPRHKITKRGQNVTFRCDPISEHNRLYWYRQTLGQGPEFLTYFQNEAQLEKSRLLSDRFSAERPKGSFSTLEIQRTEQGDSAMYLCASSLGQGGEKLFFGSGTQLSVL.

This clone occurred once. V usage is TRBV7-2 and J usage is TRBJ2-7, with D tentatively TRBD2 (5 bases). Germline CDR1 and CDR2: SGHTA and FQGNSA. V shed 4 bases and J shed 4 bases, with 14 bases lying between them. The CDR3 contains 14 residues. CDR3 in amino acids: CASSSRTRRYEQYF. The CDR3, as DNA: TGTGCCAGCAGCTCACGGACTCGGCGGTACGAGCAGTACTTC.

CDR3 in DNA: TGTGCCAGCAGTCTGATATCGACTGAAGCTTTCTTT. This encodes CASSLISTEAFF. The chain combines TRBV6-6 with TRBJ1-1; no clear D. CDR1 MNHNY and CDR2 SVGAGI come from the germline V gene (reference sequence). The CDR3 sequence is 12 residues long. Deletions cut 5 bases from V and 5 bases from J, with 9 bases between.

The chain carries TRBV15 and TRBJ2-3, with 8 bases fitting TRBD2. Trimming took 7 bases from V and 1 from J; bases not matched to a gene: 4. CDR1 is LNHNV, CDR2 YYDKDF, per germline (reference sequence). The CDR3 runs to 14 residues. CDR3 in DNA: TGTGCCACCATGATAGCGGGGCGCACAGATACGCAGTATTTT. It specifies CATMIAGRTDTQYF.

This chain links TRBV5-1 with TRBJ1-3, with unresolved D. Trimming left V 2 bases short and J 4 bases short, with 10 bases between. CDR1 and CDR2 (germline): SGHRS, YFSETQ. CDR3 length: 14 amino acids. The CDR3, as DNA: TGCGCCAGCAGCTTACTTGCAGGCGGAAACACCATATATTTT. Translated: CASSLLAGGNTIYF.

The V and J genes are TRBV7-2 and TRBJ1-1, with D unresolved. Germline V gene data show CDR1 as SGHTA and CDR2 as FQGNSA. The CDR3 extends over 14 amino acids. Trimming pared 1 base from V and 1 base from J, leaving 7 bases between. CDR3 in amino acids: CASSLDFSNTEAFF. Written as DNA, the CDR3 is TGTGCCAGCAGCTTAGACTTTTCGAACACTGAAGCTTTCTTT.

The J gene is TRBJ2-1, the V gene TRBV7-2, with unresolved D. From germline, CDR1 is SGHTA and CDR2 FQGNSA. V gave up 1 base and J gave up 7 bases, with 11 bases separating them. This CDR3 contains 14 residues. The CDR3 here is CASSLVFMVNEQFF. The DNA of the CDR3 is TGTGCCAGCAGCTTAGTTTTCATGGTTAATGAGCAGTTCTTC.

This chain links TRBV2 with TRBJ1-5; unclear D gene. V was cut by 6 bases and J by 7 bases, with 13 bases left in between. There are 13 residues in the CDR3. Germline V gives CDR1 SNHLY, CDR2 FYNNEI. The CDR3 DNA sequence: TGTGCCAGCAGAGGAGAGATTACCCAGCCCCAGCATTTT. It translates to CASRGEITQPQHF. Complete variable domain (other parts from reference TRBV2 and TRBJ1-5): EPEVTQTPSHQVTQMGQEVILRCVPISNHLYFYWYRQILGQKVEFLVSFYNNEISEKSEIFDDQFSVERPDGSNFTLKIRSTKLEDSAMYFCASRGEITQPQHFGDGTRLSIL.

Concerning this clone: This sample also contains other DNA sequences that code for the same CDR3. The CDR3 DNA sequence: TGCGCCAGCAGTGTGGAAGGCGAGACCCAGTACTTC. Residues: CASSVEGETQYF. This rearrangement joins TRBV5-1 to TRBJ2-5; D ambiguous. Trimming left V 5 bases short and J 5 bases short, with 10 bases between. The length of the CDR3 is 12 residues. Germline lookup yields CDR1 SGHRS and CDR2 YFSETQ.

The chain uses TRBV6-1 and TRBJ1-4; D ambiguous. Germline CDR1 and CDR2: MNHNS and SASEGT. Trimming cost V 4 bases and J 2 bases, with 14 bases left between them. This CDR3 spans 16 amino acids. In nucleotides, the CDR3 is TGTGCCAGCAGTGTCCAGCCCCTTGGGACTAATGAAAAACTGTTTTTT. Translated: CASSVQPLGTNEKLFF.